What follows are 10 T cell receptor beta chains derived from one specimen sequenced in a study of tissue T cells after allogeneic stem cell transplantation. The data were produced by immunoSEQ multiplex PCR, yet TCRdb's version contains in-frame clones alone and is incomplete. This sample carries approximately 560 clones, about 70% of them seen once, and the ten largest clones take about 7.2%. Sequencing used liver tissue. The receptors here all came from a female BALB/c mouse in good health. The MHC haplotype of this mouse line is H2-d.

With respect to this clone: The gene names here belong to mouse. The CDR3 goes on 1 residue after the read ends, and that part is filled in from the germline J gene. The chain links TRBV19 to TRBJ2-5; D not certain. This CDR3 region has 14 residues. In germline, CDR1 is FNHDT, CDR2 SITEND (reference sequence). Between the trimmed V and J ends, which lost 2 bases and 0 bases, there was a span of 7 bases. Incomplete CDR3 DNA: TGTGCCAGCAGTATGGGCCCCAACCAAGACACCCAGTAC. This codes for CASSMGPNQDTQY. The CDR3 in full is CASSMGPNQDTQYF.

A note on this clone: The gene symbols are mouse symbols. The sequenced fragment ends 1 residue before the CDR3 boundary, so the rest is inferred from the germline J gene. The V and J genes are TRBV13-2 and TRBJ2-7; a weak D match, TRBD2 (6 bases). Germline V gene lookup returns CDR1 NNHNN and CDR2 SYGAGS (reference sequence). This CDR3 has 15 residues. The germline V and J ends were trimmed by 0 bases and 3 bases, with 13 bases remaining between them. CDR3 sequence reads: CASGDAVGDVYEQYF. The sequenced part of the CDR3 DNA is TGTGCCAGCGGTGATGCAGTGGGGGACGTCTATGAACAGTAC.

A remark on this clone: Genes and germline come from the mouse. Sequencing ends 1 residue short of the CDR3 end; the germline J gene provides the rest. The chain carries TRBV13-1 and TRBJ2-7; 8 bases are a match to TRBD2. V lost 1 base and J lost 4; bases outside the gene matches: 1. Per germline, CDR1 NSHNY and CDR2 SYGAGN. The CDR3 totals 13 residues. The CDR3 region is CASSDHWGYEQYF. The DNA read from the CDR3 is TGTGCCAGCAGTGATCACTGGGGGTATGAACAGTAC.

Details on this clone: Genes here carry mouse names. The read ends 1 residue shy of where the CDR3 ends; the end is completed using the germline J gene. The gene calls are TRBV2 and TRBJ1-6; a possible D gene is TRBD1 (5 bases). TRBJ1-6 is marked as an open reading frame, function uncertain. The CDR3 has 15 residues. CDR1 is LGHNA, CDR2 YSYQKL, per germline. V shed 0 bases and J shed 6 bases, with 9 bases lying between them. The covered CDR3 bases are TGTGCCAGCAGCCAAGACCAGGGTGGTAATTCGCCCCTCTAC. It translates to CASSQDQGGNSPLY. The complete CDR3 protein is CASSQDQGGNSPLYF.

The table lists this clone with a few counts. All gene names here are mouse names. Read sequence stops 1 residue before the CDR3 end, and the germline J gene provides the missing end. The J gene is TRBJ2-7, the V gene TRBV13-2; D possibly corresponds to TRBD1 (5 bases). The V and J ends lost 2 bases and 6 bases respectively, with 12 bases between them. This CDR3 comprises 13 residues. Per the germline V gene, CDR1 is NNHNN and CDR2 is SYGAGS (reference sequence). CDR3 DNA (partial): TGTGCCAGCGGTGAATCCGGACAATTTGAACAGTAC. Translated, it gives CASGESGQFEQY. The entire CDR3 sequence reads CASGESGQFEQYF.

Concerning this clone itself: Gene names refer to mouse genes. The CDR3 end falls 1 residue outside the read, so it is completed with the germline J gene. The V call is TRBV2, the J call TRBJ1-5, with D possibly being TRBD1 (5 bases). V lost 0 bases, J lost 3 bases, and 9 bases lay in between. The germline CDR1 and CDR2 sequences are LGHNA and YSYQKL. CDR3 length: 15 residues. Incomplete CDR3 DNA: TGTGCCAGCAGCCAAGACAGGGCCGTCAACCAGGCTCCGCTT. It codes for CASSQDRAVNQAPL. The full CDR3 is CASSQDRAVNQAPLF.

This clone was seen once. Gene names denote mouse genes. The DNA ends 1 residue before the CDR3 does, and the rest of the CDR3 is filled in from the germline J gene. The V gene is TRBV13-3, the J gene TRBJ1-1; perhaps TRBD1 as D (6 bases). This CDR3 is 14 amino acids long. V lost 5 bases and J 0 bases, leaving 11 bases between the germline ends. In germline, CDR1 is NNHDY, CDR2 SYVADS. CDR3 loop: CASSRDNANTEVFF. The part of the CDR3 DNA that was read is TGTGCCAGCAGCCGGGACAATGCAAACACAGAAGTCTTC.

As concerns this clone: Genes and germline come from the mouse. Sequencing ends 1 residue short of the CDR3 end; the germline J gene provides the rest. The chain has TRBV20 and TRBJ2-3, with 7 bases identical to TRBD2. Trimming removed 6 bases from V and 0 bases from J; junction bases left unmatched: 3. The V gene's germline CDR1 is GFQATS and CDR2 STVNSAI. The CDR3 has 13 amino acids. The CDR3 spells CGALGPSAETLYF. The CDR3 bases that were read are TGTGGTGCACTGGGGCCTAGTGCAGAAACGCTGTAT.

Turning to this clone: The gene names here belong to mouse. With the read ending 1 residue before the CDR3 end, the germline J gene is used to fill in that end. The V gene is TRBV13-2, the J gene TRBJ1-4; D perhaps matches TRBD1 (5 bases). Germline CDR1 NNHNN, CDR2 SYGAGS (reference sequence). CDR3 length: 17 amino acids. Trimming stripped 2 bases from V and 0 bases from J, with 14 bases between. Here the CDR3 reads CASGELGPLISNERLFF. The CDR3 DNA, read in part, is TGTGCCAGCGGTGAGCTGGGACCGCTGATTTCCAACGAAAGATTATTT.

As regards this clone: The gene symbols are mouse symbols. The sequenced fragment ends 1 residue before the CDR3 boundary, so the rest is inferred from the germline J gene. The chain is built from TRBV31 and TRBJ2-4; 11 bases align to TRBD2. CDR3 size: 16 residues. Germline V gives CDR1 GKSSPN, CDR2 SITVG. J gave up 3 bases and V 0 bases, and 5 bases lay outside the gene matches. CDR3: CAWSLNWGGVQNTLYF. The CDR3 bases that were read are TGTGCCTGGAGTCTAAACTGGGGGGGCGTCCAAAACACCTTGTAC.